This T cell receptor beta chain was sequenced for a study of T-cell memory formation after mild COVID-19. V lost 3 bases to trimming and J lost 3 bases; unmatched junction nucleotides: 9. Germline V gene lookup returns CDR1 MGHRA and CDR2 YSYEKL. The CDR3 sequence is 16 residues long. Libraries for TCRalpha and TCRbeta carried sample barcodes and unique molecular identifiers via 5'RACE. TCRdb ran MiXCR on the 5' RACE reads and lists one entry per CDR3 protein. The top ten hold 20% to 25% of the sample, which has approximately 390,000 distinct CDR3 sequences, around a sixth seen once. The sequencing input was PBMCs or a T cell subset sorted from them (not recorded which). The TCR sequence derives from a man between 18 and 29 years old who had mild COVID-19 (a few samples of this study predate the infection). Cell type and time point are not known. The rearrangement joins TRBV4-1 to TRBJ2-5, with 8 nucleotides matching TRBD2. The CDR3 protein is CASSQDPTSVEETQYF. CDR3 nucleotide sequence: TGCGCCAGCAGCCAGGACCCGACTAGCGTAGAAGAGACCCAGTACTTC.